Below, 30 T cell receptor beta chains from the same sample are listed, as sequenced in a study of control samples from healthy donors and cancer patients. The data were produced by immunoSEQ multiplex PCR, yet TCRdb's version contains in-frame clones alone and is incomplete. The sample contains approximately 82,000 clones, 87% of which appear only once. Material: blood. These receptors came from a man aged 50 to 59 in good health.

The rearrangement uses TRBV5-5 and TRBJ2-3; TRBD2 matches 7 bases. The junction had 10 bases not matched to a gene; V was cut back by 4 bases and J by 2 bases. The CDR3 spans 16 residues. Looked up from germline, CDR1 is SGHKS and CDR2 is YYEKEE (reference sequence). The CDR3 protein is CASSPLERGTTDTQYF. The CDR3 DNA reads TGTGCCAGCAGCCCGCTCGAGCGGGGAACCACAGATACGCAGTATTTT.

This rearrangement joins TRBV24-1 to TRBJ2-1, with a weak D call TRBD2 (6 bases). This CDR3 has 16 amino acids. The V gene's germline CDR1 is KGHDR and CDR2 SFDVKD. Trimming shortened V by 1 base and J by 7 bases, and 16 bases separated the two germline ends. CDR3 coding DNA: TGTGCCACCAGTGATTTCTTACCGGGGGAGTGGAATGAGCAGTTCTTC. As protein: CATSDFLPGEWNEQFF.

The CDR3 region is CASSPSSEDTQYF. The CDR3 coding sequence is TGTGCCAGCTCACCCTCATCAGAAGATACGCAGTATTTT. The V and J genes are TRBV18 and TRBJ2-3; D ambiguous. The CDR3 sequence is 13 residues long. V was clipped by 3 bases and J by 5 bases, with 9 bases between them. CDR1 KGHSH and CDR2 LQKENI come from the germline V gene.

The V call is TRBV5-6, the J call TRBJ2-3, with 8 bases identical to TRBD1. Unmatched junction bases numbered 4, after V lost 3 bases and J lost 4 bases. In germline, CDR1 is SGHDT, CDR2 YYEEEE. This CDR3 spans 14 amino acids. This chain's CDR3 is CASSSGQGSDTQYF. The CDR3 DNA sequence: TGTGCCAGCAGCTCCGGACAGGGATCAGATACGCAGTATTTT.

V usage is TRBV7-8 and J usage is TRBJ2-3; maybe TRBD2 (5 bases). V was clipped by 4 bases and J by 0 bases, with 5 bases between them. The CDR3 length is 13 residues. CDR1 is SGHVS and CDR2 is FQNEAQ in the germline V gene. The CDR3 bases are TGTGCCAGCAGCTCGGGGAGCACAGATACGCAGTATTTT. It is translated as CASSSGSTDTQYF.

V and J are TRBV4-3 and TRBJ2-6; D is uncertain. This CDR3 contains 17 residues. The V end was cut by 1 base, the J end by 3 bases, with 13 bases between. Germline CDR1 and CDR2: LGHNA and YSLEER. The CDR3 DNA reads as TGCGCCAGCAGCCAAGCCCTGAGGTCGAGTGGGGCCAACGTCCTGACTTTC. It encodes CASSQALRSSGANVLTF.

CDR3 sequence (DNA): TGTGCCATCAGTGCCAGGGAAGAGACCCAGTACTTC. Protein: CAISAREETQYF. The chain couples TRBV10-3 to TRBJ2-5, with D possibly matching TRBD1 (5 bases). The V gene's germline CDR1 is ENHRY and CDR2 SYGVKD. Trimming took 4 bases from V and 3 from J, leaving 6 bases between them. The CDR3 spans 12 residues.

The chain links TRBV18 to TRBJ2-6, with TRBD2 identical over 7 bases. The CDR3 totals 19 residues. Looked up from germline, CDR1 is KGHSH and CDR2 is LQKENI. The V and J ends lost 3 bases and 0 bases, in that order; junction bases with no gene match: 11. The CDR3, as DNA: TGTGCCAGCTCACCCTGGGGCGGGGGTCACTTCTCTGGGGCCAACGTCCTGACTTTC. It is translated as CASSPWGGGHFSGANVLTF.

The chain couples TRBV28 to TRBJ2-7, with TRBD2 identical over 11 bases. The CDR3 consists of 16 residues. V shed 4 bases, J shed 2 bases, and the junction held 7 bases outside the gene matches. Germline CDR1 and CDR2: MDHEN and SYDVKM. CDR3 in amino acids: CASSSSLAGGPYEQYF. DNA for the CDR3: TGTGCCAGCAGTTCTTCTTTAGCGGGAGGGCCCTACGAGCAGTACTTC.

CDR3 sequence: CASSLDPGGSNQPQHF. In DNA, the CDR3 is TGTGCCAGCAGCTTAGACCCCGGGGGTAGCAATCAGCCCCAGCATTTT. J is TRBJ1-5 and V is TRBV7-2; maybe TRBD1 (5 bases). Per the germline V gene, CDR1 is SGHTA and CDR2 is FQGNSA. The CDR3 covers 16 residues. V was clipped by 1 base and J by 0 bases, with 10 bases between them.

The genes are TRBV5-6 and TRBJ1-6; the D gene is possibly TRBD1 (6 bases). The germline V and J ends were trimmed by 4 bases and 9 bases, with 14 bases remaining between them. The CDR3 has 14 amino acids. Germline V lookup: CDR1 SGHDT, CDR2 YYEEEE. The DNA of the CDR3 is TGTGCCAGCAGCCAGAACAGGGAAACTTCACCCCTCCACTTT. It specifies CASSQNRETSPLHF.

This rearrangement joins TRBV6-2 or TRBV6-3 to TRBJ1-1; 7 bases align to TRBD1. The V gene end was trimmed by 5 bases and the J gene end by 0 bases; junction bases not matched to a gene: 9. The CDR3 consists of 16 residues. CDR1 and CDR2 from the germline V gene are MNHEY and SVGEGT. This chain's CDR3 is CASSNRQGPMNTEAFF. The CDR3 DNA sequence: TGTGCCAGCAGTAACCGACAGGGACCCATGAACACTGAAGCTTTCTTT.

The CDR3 loop is CASSLTRSQETQYF. Written as DNA, the CDR3 is TGTGCCAGCAGCTTAACTAGATCTCAAGAGACCCAGTACTTC. The chain links TRBV7-2 to TRBJ2-5, with D maybe TRBD2 (5 bases). This CDR3 contains 14 residues. Germline V gene data show CDR1 as SGHTA and CDR2 as FQGNSA. V was pared by 2 bases and J by 2 bases, with 9 bases between. Complete variable domain (other parts from reference TRBV7-2 and TRBJ2-5): GAGVSQSPSNKVTEKGKDVELRCDPISGHTALYWYRQSLGQGLEFLIYFQGNSAPDKSGLPSDRFSAERTGGSVSTLTIQRTQQEDSAVYLCASSLTRSQETQYFGPGTRLLVL.

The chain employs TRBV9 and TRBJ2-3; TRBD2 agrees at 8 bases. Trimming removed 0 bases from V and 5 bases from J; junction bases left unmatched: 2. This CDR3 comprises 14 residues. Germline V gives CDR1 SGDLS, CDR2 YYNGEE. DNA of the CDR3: TGTGCCAGCAGCGTAGACGGGGGGGTAGATACGCAGTATTTT. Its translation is CASSVDGGVDTQYF.

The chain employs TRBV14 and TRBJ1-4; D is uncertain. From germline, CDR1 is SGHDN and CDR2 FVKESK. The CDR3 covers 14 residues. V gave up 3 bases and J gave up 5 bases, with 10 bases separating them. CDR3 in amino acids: CASSHQISNEKLFF. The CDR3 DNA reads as TGTGCCAGCAGCCACCAGATTTCCAATGAAAAACTGTTTTTT.

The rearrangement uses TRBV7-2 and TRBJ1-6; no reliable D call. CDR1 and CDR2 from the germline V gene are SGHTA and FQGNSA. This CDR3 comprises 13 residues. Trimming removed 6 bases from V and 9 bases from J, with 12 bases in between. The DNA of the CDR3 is TGTGCCAGCAGGCCCCTCGGGAGTTCACCCCTCCACTTT. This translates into CASRPLGSSPLHF.

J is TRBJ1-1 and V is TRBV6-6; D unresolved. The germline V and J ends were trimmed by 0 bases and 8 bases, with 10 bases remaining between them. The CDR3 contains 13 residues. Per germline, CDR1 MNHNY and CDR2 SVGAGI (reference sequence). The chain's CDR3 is CASSYSMDSEAFF. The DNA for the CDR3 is TGTGCCAGCAGTTACTCCATGGATAGCGAAGCTTTCTTT.

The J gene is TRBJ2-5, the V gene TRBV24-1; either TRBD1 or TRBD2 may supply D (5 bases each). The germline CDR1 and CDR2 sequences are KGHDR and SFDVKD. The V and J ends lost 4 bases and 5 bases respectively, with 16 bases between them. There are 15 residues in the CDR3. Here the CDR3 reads CATSDPGPSQETQYF. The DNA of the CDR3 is TGTGCCACCAGTGACCCGGGACCATCCCAGGAGACCCAGTACTTC.

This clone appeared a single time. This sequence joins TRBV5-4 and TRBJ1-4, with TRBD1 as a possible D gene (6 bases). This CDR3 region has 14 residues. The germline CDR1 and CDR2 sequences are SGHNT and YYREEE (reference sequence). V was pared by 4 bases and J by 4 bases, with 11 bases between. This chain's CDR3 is CASSPGQINEKLFF. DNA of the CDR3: TGTGCCAGCAGCCCTGGACAGATTAATGAAAAACTGTTTTTT.

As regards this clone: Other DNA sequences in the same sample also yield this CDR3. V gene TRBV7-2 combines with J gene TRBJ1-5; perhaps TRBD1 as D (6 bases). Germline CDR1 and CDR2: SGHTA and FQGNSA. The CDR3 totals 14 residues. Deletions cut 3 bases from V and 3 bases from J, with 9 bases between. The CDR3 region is CASSLWDNNQPQHF. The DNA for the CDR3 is TGTGCCAGCAGCTTGTGGGACAACAATCAGCCCCAGCATTTT.

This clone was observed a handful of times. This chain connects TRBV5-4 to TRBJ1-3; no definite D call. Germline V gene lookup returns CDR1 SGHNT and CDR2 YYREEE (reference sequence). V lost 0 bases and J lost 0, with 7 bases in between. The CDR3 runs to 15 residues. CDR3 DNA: TGTGCCAGCAGCTTGGCTGTGGGCTCTGGAAACACCATATATTTT. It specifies CASSLAVGSGNTIYF. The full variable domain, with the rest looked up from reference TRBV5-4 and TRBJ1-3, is ETGVTQSPTHLIKTRGQQVTLRCSSQSGHNTVSWYQQALGQGPQFIFQYYREEENGRGNFPPRFSGLQFPNYSSELNVNALELDDSALYLCASSLAVGSGNTIYFGEGSWLTVV.

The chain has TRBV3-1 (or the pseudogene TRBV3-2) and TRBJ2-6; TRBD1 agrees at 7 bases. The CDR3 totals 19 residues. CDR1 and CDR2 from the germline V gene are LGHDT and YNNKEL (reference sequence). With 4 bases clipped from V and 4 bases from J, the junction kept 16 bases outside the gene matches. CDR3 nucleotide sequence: TGTGCCAGCAGCCTGACAGGGACACAGCCTCTGTCCGGGGCCAACGTCCTGACTTTC. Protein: CASSLTGTQPLSGANVLTF.

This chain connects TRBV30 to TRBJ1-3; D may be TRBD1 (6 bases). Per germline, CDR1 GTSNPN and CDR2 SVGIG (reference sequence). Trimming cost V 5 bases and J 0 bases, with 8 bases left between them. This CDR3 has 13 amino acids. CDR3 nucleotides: TGTGCCTGGGCCAGGGGCTCTGGAAACACCATATATTTT. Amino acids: CAWARGSGNTIYF.

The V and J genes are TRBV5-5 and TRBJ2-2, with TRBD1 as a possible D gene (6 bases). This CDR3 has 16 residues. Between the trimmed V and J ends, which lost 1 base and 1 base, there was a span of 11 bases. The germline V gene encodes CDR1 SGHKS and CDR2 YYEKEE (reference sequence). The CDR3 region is CASSLTGGGNTGELFF. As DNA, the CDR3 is TGTGCCAGCAGCTTGACTGGGGGCGGGAACACCGGGGAGCTGTTTTTT.

CDR3 protein: CASSLPGAGDTQYF. CDR3 coding DNA: TGTGCCAGCAGCTTGCCCGGGGCAGGAGATACGCAGTATTTT. The chain recombines TRBV5-4 with TRBJ2-3; D is perhaps TRBD1 or TRBD2 (5 bases each). This CDR3 region has 14 residues. With 1 base removed from V and 5 bases from J, the gap between germline ends came to 11 bases. CDR1 is SGHNT, CDR2 YYREEE, per germline (reference sequence).

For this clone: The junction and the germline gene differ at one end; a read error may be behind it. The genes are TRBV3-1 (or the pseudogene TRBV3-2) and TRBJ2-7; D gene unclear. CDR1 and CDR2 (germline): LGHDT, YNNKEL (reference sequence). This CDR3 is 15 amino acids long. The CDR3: CASSQVGLSLYEQYF. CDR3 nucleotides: TGTGCCAGCAGTCAAGTGGGCCTTTCTCTATACGAGCAGTACTTC.

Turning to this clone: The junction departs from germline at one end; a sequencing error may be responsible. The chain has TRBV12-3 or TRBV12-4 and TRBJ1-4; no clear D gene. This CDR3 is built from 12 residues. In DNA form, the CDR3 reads TGTGCCAGCACCGAAACTAATGGAAAACTGTTTTTT. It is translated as CASTETNGKLFF.

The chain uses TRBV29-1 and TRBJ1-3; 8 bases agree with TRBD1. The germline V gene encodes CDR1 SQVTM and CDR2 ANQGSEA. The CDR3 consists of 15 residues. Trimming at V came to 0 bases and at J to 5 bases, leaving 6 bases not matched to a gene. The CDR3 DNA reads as TGCAGCGTTGAAGATACCAGGGGGCAAAGAAACACCATATATTTT. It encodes CSVEDTRGQRNTIYF.

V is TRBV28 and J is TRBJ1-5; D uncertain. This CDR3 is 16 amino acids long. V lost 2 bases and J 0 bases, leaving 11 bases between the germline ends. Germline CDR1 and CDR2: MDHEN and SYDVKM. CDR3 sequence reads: CASSLTAPYSNQPQHF. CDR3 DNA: TGTGCCAGCAGTTTAACGGCCCCTTATAGCAATCAGCCCCAGCATTTT.

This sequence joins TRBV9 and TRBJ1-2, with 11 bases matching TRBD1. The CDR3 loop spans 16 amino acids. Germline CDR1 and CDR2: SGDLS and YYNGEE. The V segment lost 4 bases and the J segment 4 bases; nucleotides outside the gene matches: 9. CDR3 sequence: CASSPLIGTGGYGYTF. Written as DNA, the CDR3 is TGTGCCAGCAGCCCATTGATCGGGACAGGGGGCTATGGCTACACCTTC.